Presented here are 19 T cell receptor beta chains from one specimen sequenced in a study of T cell responses to AZD1222 COVID-19 vaccine. TCRdb's table, derived via immunoSEQ multiplex PCR, lists solely in-frame clones and lacks some. The sample lists about 120,000 clones, 70% to 90% occurring once. The sample here was peripheral blood, taken on day 0 of AZD1222 vaccination. All receptors derive from an adult in good health.

The V and J genes are TRBV9 and TRBJ2-7; D might be TRBD2 (5 bases). Deletions cut 2 bases from V and 0 bases from J, with 15 bases between. This CDR3 spans 16 amino acids. CDR1 and CDR2 (germline): SGDLS, YYNGEE. CDR3 sequence reads: CASSVGSDSSSYEQYF. In DNA, the CDR3 is TGTGCCAGCAGCGTCGGTAGCGATTCTAGCTCCTACGAGCAGTACTTC.

The V and J genes are TRBV7-9 and TRBJ1-5; D unclear. CDR1 and CDR2 (germline): SEHNR, FQNEAQ (reference sequence). This CDR3 comprises 12 residues. Trimming removed 8 bases at V and 6 bases at J, with 11 bases between. CDR3 sequence reads: CASGESSQPQHF. The CDR3, as DNA: TGTGCCAGCGGGGAGTCTTCTCAGCCCCAGCATTTT.

A few counts support this clone. The chain uses TRBV16 and TRBJ1-5; 7 nucleotides match TRBD1. Germline assignment: CDR1 KGHSY and CDR2 FQNENV. This CDR3 comprises 12 residues. V dropped 8 bases and J dropped 7; count of bases not matched to a gene: 5. The DNA for the CDR3 is TGTGCCAGCGGCAGGGGGAACCAGCCCCAGCATTTT. This encodes CASGRGNQPQHF.

V and J are TRBV18 and TRBJ2-7; D gene uncertain. This CDR3 has 12 residues. Trimming cost V 0 bases and J 2 bases, with 2 bases left between them. CDR1 is KGHSH, CDR2 LQKENI, per germline. CDR3 residues: CASSPPTYEQYF. Here the CDR3 DNA reads TGTGCCAGCTCACCACCGACCTACGAGCAGTACTTC.

The rearrangement links TRBV10-3 to TRBJ2-3, with 10 bases lining up with TRBD2. The CDR3 contains 17 residues. Looked up from germline, CDR1 is ENHRY and CDR2 is SYGVKD. Trimming removed 5 bases from V and 0 bases from J; junction bases left unmatched: 8. CDR3 sequence reads: CAISTYGLAESTDTQYF. In DNA, the CDR3 is TGTGCCATCAGTACCTACGGACTAGCGGAAAGCACAGATACGCAGTATTTT.

The rearrangement uses TRBV5-1 and TRBJ2-2; D unclear. Deletions cut 9 bases from V and 4 bases from J, with 16 bases between. In germline, CDR1 is SGHRS, CDR2 YFSETQ. CDR3 size: 14 residues. CDR3 sequence reads: CATEQQAFTGELFF. DNA for the CDR3: TGCGCCACTGAACAGCAAGCCTTCACCGGGGAGCTGTTTTTT.

The chain couples TRBV7-3 to TRBJ1-6; unclear D gene. Germline V gives CDR1 SGHTA, CDR2 FQGTGA. V was trimmed by 4 bases and J by 10 bases, leaving 17 bases between them. The CDR3 is 15 amino acids. CDR3 protein: CASSSREVSGSPLHF. The CDR3 DNA sequence: TGTGCCAGCAGCTCCCGGGAGGTCTCTGGATCACCCCTCCACTTT.

J is TRBJ2-1 and V is TRBV15; D unclear. The germline V gene encodes CDR1 LNHNV and CDR2 YYDKDF (reference sequence). Trimming shortened V by 0 bases and J by 5 bases, and 11 bases separated the two germline ends. CDR3 size: 15 residues. Here the CDR3 DNA reads TGTGCCACCAGCAGAGACCGGGTTAGGGACAATGAGCAGTTCTTC. Its protein is CATSRDRVRDNEQFF.

This clone was seen only once. The J gene is TRBJ2-3, the V gene TRBV12-3 or TRBV12-4, with D maybe TRBD1 (6 bases). Trimming removed 1 base from V and 4 bases from J, with 6 bases in between. The CDR3 length is 13 residues. The CDR3 reads CASSLGTADTQYF. CDR3 in DNA: TGTGCCAGCAGTTTAGGGACAGCAGATACGCAGTATTTT.

This sequence joins TRBV7-9 and TRBJ2-7; a weak D match, TRBD2 (5 bases). There are 13 residues in the CDR3. The germline V gene has CDR1 SEHNR and CDR2 FQNEAQ (reference sequence). The germline V and J ends were trimmed by 5 bases and 3 bases, with 11 bases remaining between them. DNA for the CDR3: TGTGCCAGCAGCCCTCCCGGGAACTACGAGCAGTACTTC. Amino acid sequence: CASSPPGNYEQYF.

The CDR3 nucleotides read TGCGCCAGCAGCTTATGGGAAGGCTCTGGGGCCAACGTCCTGACTTTC. It translates to CASSLWEGSGANVLTF. The J gene is TRBJ2-6, the V gene TRBV5-1; unclear D gene. This CDR3 is 16 amino acids long. CDR1 and CDR2 (germline): SGHRS, YFSETQ. The V and J ends lost 2 bases and 0 bases respectively, with 9 bases between them.

The chain links TRBV7-6 to TRBJ1-4, with D possibly TRBD1 on 5 matching bases. Germline assignment: CDR1 SGHVS and CDR2 FNYEAQ. The CDR3 extends over 19 amino acids. V was cut by 2 bases and J by 8 bases, with 27 bases left in between. CDR3 residues: CASSLRTPFTPNGEEKLFF. CDR3 DNA: TGTGCCAGCAGCTTACGGACACCATTCACACCTAACGGAGAGGAAAAACTGTTTTTT.

This chain joins TRBV6-6 and TRBJ1-5; D is ambiguous. CDR1 is MNHNY and CDR2 is SVGAGI in the germline V gene (reference sequence). V dropped 5 bases and J dropped 7 bases, with 15 bases sitting between them. This CDR3 contains 14 residues. The CDR3 reads CASSRLGGSQPQHF. CDR3 nucleotide sequence: TGTGCCAGCAGTCGACTGGGCGGGAGCCAGCCCCAGCATTTT.

V gene TRBV27 combines with J gene TRBJ1-5; 8 bases map to TRBD1. This CDR3 spans 14 amino acids. The germline V gene has CDR1 MNHEY and CDR2 SMNVEV (reference sequence). J lost 1 base, V lost 5 bases, and 1 base had no gene match. CDR3 in DNA: TGTGCCAGCAGTAGACAGGGGAGCAATCAGCCCCAGCATTTT. This translates into CASSRQGSNQPQHF.

The J gene is TRBJ1-1, the V gene TRBV7-2; no clear D. The V gene's germline CDR1 is SGHTA and CDR2 FQGNSA. V was trimmed by 2 bases and J by 5 bases, leaving 15 bases between them. There are 15 residues in the CDR3. CDR3 sequence: CASSLLGVYGTEAFF. CDR3 sequence (DNA): TGTGCCAGCAGCTTATTAGGTGTTTATGGAACTGAAGCTTTCTTT.

This clone was counted once. V gene TRBV3-1 (or the pseudogene TRBV3-2) combines with J gene TRBJ2-7, with 7 bases matching TRBD2. V dropped 3 bases and J dropped 5; count of bases not matched to a gene: 13. The germline CDR1 and CDR2 sequences are LGHDT and YNNKEL (reference sequence). The CDR3 spans 16 residues. CDR3 sequence (DNA): TGTGCCAGCAGCCACCGGACTAGTTTTGCCTTTGACGAGCAGTACTTC. Amino acid sequence: CASSHRTSFAFDEQYF.

The V call is TRBV27, the J call TRBJ1-2, with D hard to call. The CDR3 totals 12 residues. Germline CDR1 MNHEY, CDR2 SMNVEV (reference sequence). V was shortened by 4 bases and J by 2 bases, with 5 bases between the two germline ends. CDR3 sequence reads: CASSSENYGYTF. The CDR3 DNA is TGTGCCAGCAGTTCAGAGAACTATGGCTACACCTTC.

The chain combines TRBV4-1 with TRBJ2-1, with D perhaps TRBD2 (5 bases). V was clipped by 0 bases and J by 4 bases, with 10 bases between them. In germline, CDR1 is MGHRA, CDR2 YSYEKL. The CDR3 is made up of 15 amino acids. CDR3 sequence reads: CASSQEDSPYNEQFF. In DNA, the CDR3 is TGCGCCAGCAGCCAAGAGGACTCACCGTACAATGAGCAGTTCTTC.

This rearrangement joins TRBV5-1 to TRBJ1-2; unclear D gene. V was trimmed by 3 bases and J by 0 bases, leaving 9 bases between them. The CDR3 spans 14 residues. Per germline, CDR1 SGHRS and CDR2 YFSETQ. Written as DNA, the CDR3 is TGCGCCAGCAGCTCAGCGAACTCTAACTATGGCTACACCTTC. This translates into CASSSANSNYGYTF.